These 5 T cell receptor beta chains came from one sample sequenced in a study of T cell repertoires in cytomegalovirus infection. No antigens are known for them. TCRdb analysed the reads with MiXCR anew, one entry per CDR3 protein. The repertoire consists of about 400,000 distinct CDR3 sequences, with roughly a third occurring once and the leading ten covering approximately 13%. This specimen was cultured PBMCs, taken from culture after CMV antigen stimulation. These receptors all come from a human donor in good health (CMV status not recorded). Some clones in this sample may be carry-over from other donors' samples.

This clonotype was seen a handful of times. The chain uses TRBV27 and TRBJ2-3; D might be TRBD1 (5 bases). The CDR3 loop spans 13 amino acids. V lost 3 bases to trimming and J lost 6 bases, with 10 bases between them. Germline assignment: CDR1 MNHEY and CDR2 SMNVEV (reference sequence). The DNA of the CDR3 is TGTGCCAGCAGTTTTGCAGGGTTTGATACGCAGTATTTT. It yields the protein CASSFAGFDTQYF.

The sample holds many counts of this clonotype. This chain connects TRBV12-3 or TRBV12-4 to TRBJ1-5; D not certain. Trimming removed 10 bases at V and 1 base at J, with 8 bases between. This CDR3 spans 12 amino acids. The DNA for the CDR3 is TGTGCCACCATGCGGAGCAATCAGCCCCAGCATTTT. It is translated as CATMRSNQPQHF.

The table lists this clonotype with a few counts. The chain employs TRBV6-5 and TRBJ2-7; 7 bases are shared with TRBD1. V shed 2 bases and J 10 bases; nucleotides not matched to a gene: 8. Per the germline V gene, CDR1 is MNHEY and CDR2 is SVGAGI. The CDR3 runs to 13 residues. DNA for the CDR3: TGTGCCAGCAGTTACCGAATCGGGACAGTACAGTACTTC. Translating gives CASSYRIGTVQYF.

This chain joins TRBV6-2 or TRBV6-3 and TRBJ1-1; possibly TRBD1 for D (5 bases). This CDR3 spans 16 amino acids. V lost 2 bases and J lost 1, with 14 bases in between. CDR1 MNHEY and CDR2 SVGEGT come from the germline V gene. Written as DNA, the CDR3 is TGTGCCAGCAGTTACCGAATACAGGAACGGAACACTGAAGCTTTCTTT. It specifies CASSYRIQERNTEAFF.

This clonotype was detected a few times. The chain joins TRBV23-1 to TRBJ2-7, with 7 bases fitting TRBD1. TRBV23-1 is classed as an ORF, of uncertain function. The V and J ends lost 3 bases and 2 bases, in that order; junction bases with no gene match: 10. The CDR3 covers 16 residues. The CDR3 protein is CASSQPGTEKTYEQYF. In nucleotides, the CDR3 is TGCGCCAGCAGTCAGCCTGGGACAGAGAAGACCTACGAGCAGTACTTC.